The 3 T cell receptor beta chains below were found in one sample sequenced in a study of blood T cell repertoires in COVID-19. Only in-frame clones appear in the TCRdb table, and some are missing; sequencing was by immunoSEQ multiplex PCR. Of some 220,000 clones listed, about 83% are singletons. Material for sequencing was peripheral blood. The receptors were sampled from a man aged 45 to 65 with acute or convalescent COVID-19.

This chain joins TRBV2 and TRBJ2-1; 14 bases line up with TRBD2. V lost 6 bases, J lost 4 bases, and 5 bases stayed unmatched. CDR1 is SNHLY, CDR2 FYNNEI, per germline. This CDR3 spans 16 amino acids. CDR3 amino acids: CASRATSGRDYNEQFF. The CDR3 bases are TGTGCCAGCAGGGCGACTAGCGGGAGGGATTACAATGAGCAGTTCTTC.

This chain joins TRBV9 and TRBJ2-1; D may be TRBD2 (5 bases). Germline values: CDR1 SGDLS, CDR2 YYNGEE. CDR3 length: 16 amino acids. The V gene lost 2 bases and the J gene lost 0 bases, with 12 bases spanning the gap. CDR3 residues: CASSVAPRGSYNEQFF. The CDR3 DNA follows: TGTGCCAGCAGCGTCGCCCCCCGGGGCTCCTACAATGAGCAGTTCTTC.

The chain has TRBV9 and TRBJ2-1; D is perhaps TRBD2 (5 bases). This CDR3 has 15 residues. Germline values: CDR1 SGDLS, CDR2 YYNGEE. Trimming stripped 1 base from V and 2 bases from J, with 10 bases between. The CDR3 loop reads CASSVSAVAYNEQFF. In DNA, the CDR3 is TGTGCCAGCAGCGTATCAGCGGTGGCCTACAATGAGCAGTTCTTC.